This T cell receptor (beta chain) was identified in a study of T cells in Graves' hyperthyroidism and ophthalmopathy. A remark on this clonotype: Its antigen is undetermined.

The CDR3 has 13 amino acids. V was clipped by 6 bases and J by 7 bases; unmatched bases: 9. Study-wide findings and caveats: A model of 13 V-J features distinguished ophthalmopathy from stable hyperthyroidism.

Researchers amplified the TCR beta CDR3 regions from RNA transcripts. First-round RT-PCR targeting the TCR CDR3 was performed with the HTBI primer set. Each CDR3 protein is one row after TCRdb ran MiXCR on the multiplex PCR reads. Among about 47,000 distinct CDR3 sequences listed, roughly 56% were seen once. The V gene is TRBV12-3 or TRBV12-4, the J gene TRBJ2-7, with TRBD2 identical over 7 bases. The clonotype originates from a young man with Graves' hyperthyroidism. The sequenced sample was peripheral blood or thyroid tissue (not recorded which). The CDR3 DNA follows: TGTGCCAGCAGCGTGACTAGCCTCGGTGAGCAGTACTTC. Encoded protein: CASSVTSLGEQYF.